Listed below are T cell receptor beta chains from one sample, sequenced in a study of CD8 T cells in ankylosing spondylitis. TCRdb reanalysed the 5' RACE reads using MiXCR and keeps one entry per CDR3 protein. The data show 150,000 or so distinct CDR3 sequences, with approximately 20% seen just once and about 8.2% held by the top ten. The specimen sequenced was blood, either unsorted or a sorted T cell fraction (not recorded which). The receptors shown here come from a male donor with ankylosing spondylitis or in good health (not recorded which). CDR3s include the opening cysteine and the closing phenylalanine or tryptophan. The D gene is left open where the match is weak. Expanded clones are given a class, and other clones once, few, many or no size at all.

14	TRBV5-1	TRBJ2-5	few	-	CASSVTDSQETQYF	TGCGCCAGCAGCGTGACAGATAGCCAAGAGACCCAGTACTTC
13	TRBV27	TRBJ1-1	many	-	CASSPRRGSEAFF	TGTGCCAGCAGTCCACGTAGAGGCAGTGAAGCTTTCTTT
11	TRBV2	TRBJ2-1	-	-	CASEYDNEQFF	TGTGCCAGCGAATATGACAATGAGCAGTTCTTC
14	TRBV6-5	TRBJ2-1	many	-	CASSYSRQVDEQFF	TGTGCCAGCAGTTACTCGAGGCAGGTCGATGAGCAGTTCTTC
14	TRBV29-1	TRBJ2-1	-	-	CSVPAVTSYNEQFF	TGCAGCGTTCCTGCGGTGACGTCCTACAATGAGCAGTTCTTC
14	TRBV7-3	TRBJ2-3	many	-	CASSLELATDTQYF	TGTGCCAGCAGCTTAGAACTAGCAACAGATACGCAGTATTTT
13	TRBV12-3/TRBV12-4	TRBJ2-1	many	-	CASTLGGYNEQFF	TGTGCCAGCACCTTGGGGGGTTACAATGAGCAGTTCTTC
16	TRBV29-1	TRBJ2-7	many	TRBD2	CSVEVPSSGISYEQYF	TGCAGCGTTGAAGTTCCCTCTAGCGGGATCTCCTACGAGCAGTACTTC
15	TRBV20-1	TRBJ2-7	-	TRBD2	CSARNLAGAVFEQYF	TGCAGTGCTAGAAACCTAGCGGGAGCGGTTTTCGAGCAGTACTTC
13	TRBV20-1	TRBJ1-5	-	-	CSAGGTLREPQHF	TGCAGTGCAGGTGGGACACTTAGGGAGCCCCAGCATTTT
13	TRBV10-3	TRBJ1-1	few	-	CAISGETGAEAFF	TGTGCCATCAGTGGGGAGACGGGAGCTGAAGCTTTCTTT
14	TRBV29-1	TRBJ1-1	many	-	CSVESAGLKPEAFF	TGCAGCGTGGAGTCCGCCGGTCTGAAGCCTGAAGCTTTCTTT
17	TRBV28	TRBJ2-1	-	-	CASSLALLDSSYNEQFF	TGTGCCAGCAGTTTGGCCCTGCTAGACAGCTCCTACAATGAGCAGTTCTTC
13	TRBV29-1	TRBJ1-1	few	TRBD1	CSAQGQGSTEAFF	TGCAGCGCCCAGGGACAGGGATCCACTGAAGCTTTCTTT
17	TRBV7-7	TRBJ2-1	-	-	CASSLGIAEGSYNEQFF	TGTGCCAGCAGCTTAGGAATAGCGGAAGGGAGCTACAATGAGCAGTTCTTC
15	TRBV3-1	TRBJ1-2	few	-	CASSPRGQGGRSYTF	TGTGCCAGCAGCCCCCGGGGGCAGGGAGGTCGGAGCTACACCTTC
15	TRBV4-1	TRBJ1-1	many	TRBD1	CASSKRTGVNTEAFF	TGCGCCAGCAGCAAGCGGACAGGAGTGAACACTGAAGCTTTCTTT
13	TRBV7-3	TRBJ1-5	many	-	CASSLTGGQPQHF	TGTGCCAGCAGTTTGACAGGCGGACAGCCCCAGCATTTT
13	TRBV4-1	TRBJ1-1	-	-	CASSQCDSEQAFF	TGCGCCAGCAGCCAATGCGACTCAGAGCAAGCTTTCTTT
15	TRBV2	TRBJ2-5	many	-	CASSHRQWEVETQYF	TGTGCCAGCAGTCACCGACAGTGGGAGGTAGAGACCCAGTACTTC
15	TRBV18	TRBJ2-1	-	-	CASSPATGAFNEQFF	TGTGCCAGCTCACCTGCGACGGGGGCCTTCAATGAGCAGTTCTTC
17	TRBV4-1	TRBJ2-5	-	-	CASSQEGGLPYQETQYF	TGCGCCAGCAGCCAAGAAGGCGGACTACCCTACCAAGAGACCCAGTACTTC
15	TRBV24-1	TRBJ1-5	many	-	CATSGGGPSNQPQHF	TGTGCCACCAGTGGGGGAGGACCGAGCAATCAGCCCCAGCATTTT
13	TRBV28	TRBJ2-5	many	TRBD2	CASSRTSLKTQYF	TGTGCCAGCAGTAGGACTAGCCTTAAGACCCAGTACTTC
11	TRBV2	TRBJ2-5	-	-	CASSEVETQYF	TGTGCCAGCAGTGAGGTAGAGACCCAGTACTTC
12	TRBV5-1	TRBJ1-1	-	-	CASSEGATEAFF	TGCGCCAGCAGCGAGGGAGCCACTGAAGCTTTCTTT
12	TRBV28	TRBJ2-5	-	-	CASTHPRAARHF	TGTGCCAGCACCCATCCCCGGGCGGCTCGGCACTTC
14	TRBV10-3	TRBJ2-7	many	TRBD2	CAIRGTSGSYEQYF	TGTGCCATCAGGGGGACTAGCGGGAGCTACGAGCAGTACTTC